A selection of T cell receptor beta chains follows, all from one sample in a study of blood T cells in healthy people across ages. Each CDR3 protein is one row after TCRdb ran MiXCR on the 5' RACE reads. The data hold 1 million to 1.2 million distinct CDR3 sequences, with roughly two fifths observed a single time. The sequenced sample was blood. These receptors were taken from a young man in good health. Both conserved end residues are part of each CDR3. D genes are given only for firm matches. The listing skips clone size in some rows; elsewhere it reads once, few, many or a size class.

size	J	V	length	D	DNA	CDR3
few	TRBJ2-7	TRBV3-1	15	-	TGTGCCAGCAGCCAACTTGGCGCGACCTACAATGAGCAGTACTTC	CASSQLGATYNEQYF
-	TRBJ1-1	TRBV13	12	-	TGTGCCAGCAGCTTAGGACGGTTAGAGGCTTTCTTT	CASSLGRLEAFF
-	TRBJ2-1	TRBV4-2	13	TRBD2	TGTGCCGGCAGCCAAGGACTAGCGGGGGGGCAGTTCTTC	CAGSQGLAGGQFF
many	TRBJ1-2	TRBV7-2	12	-	TGTGCCAGCAGCCTGAATCTCCAAGGCTACACCTTC	CASSLNLQGYTF
few	TRBJ1-5	TRBV28	13	-	TGTGCCACCAAGGTAGGGGGAGTGAAGCCCCAGCATTTT	CATKVGGVKPQHF
-	TRBJ1-2	TRBV10-3	15	TRBD1	TGTGCCATCGGTGGGGGGACAGAAGCTAACTATGGCTACACCTTC	CAIGGGTEANYGYTF
-	TRBJ2-7	TRBV4-1	13	-	TGCGCCAGCAGCCAAGATGGGGCCTACGAGCAGTACTTC	CASSQDGAYEQYF
few	TRBJ1-4	TRBV5-5	17	-	TGTGCCAGCAGTTCAAGGGTCTGGACTGCAACTAATGAAAAACTGTTTTTT	CASSSRVWTATNEKLFF
-	TRBJ2-2	TRBV7-8	15	-	TGTGCCAGCAGCCCCCCCCTTAGTGTAACCGGGGAGCTGTTTTTT	CASSPPLSVTGELFF
few	TRBJ2-7	TRBV20-1	13	TRBD2	TGCAGTGCCTTAGCGGGGGACTCCTACGAGCAGTACTTC	CSALAGDSYEQYF
-	TRBJ2-1	TRBV20-1	16	-	TGCAGTGCTAGAGATCTCCAGGGGGGGGCTGGCAATGAGCAGTTCTTC	CSARDLQGGAGNEQFF
few	TRBJ2-7	TRBV7-9	17	TRBD1	TGTGCCAGCAGCTTAAGCGACAGGGGGAAAACAGGTTACGAGCAGTACTTC	CASSLSDRGKTGYEQYF
few	TRBJ2-3	TRBV4-2	13	-	TGTGCCAGCAGTCCGACCCCTACAGATACGCAGTATTTT	CASSPTPTDTQYF
-	TRBJ2-3	TRBV12-3/TRBV12-4	20	-	TGTGCCAGCAGTGGTCTCTTTGGGGACTTAAACCCTACTAGCACAGATACGCAGTATTTT	CASSGLFGDLNPTSTDTQYF
-	TRBJ2-1	TRBV12-5	15	-	TGTGCTAGTGGTTTGGGGCCGGCGAGGTACAATGAGCAGTTCTTC	CASGLGPARYNEQFF